This T cell receptor (beta chain) came from a study of CD8+CD57+ T cells in acquired aplastic anemia. Background on the study: Isolated CD4+ and CD8+ cells, once sorted, yielded DNA averaging roughly 3.2 ug.

As regards this clonotype: Antigen specificity is unknown.

For sequencing, patients were chosen who had shown expansion of CD8+CD57+ cells by flow cytometry. All patients were therapy-naive when blood was sampled. TCR beta VDJ and CDR3 profiles were obtained from a genomic DNA template. TCRdb used MiXCR to reprocess the reads, holding one entry per CDR3 protein. Of under 350,000 distinct CDR3 sequences listed, 45% to 65% were seen once; the top ten hold roughly 1.2%. Study results and caveats: Patients were compared with controls for CD8+ Simpson's diversity, and no significant difference emerged. Patients and controls shared over 25 CD8+ CDR3 sequences, which appeared highly expressed in patients and within their immunodominant clones.

The CDR3 consists of 16 residues. The V end was cut by 0 bases, the J end by 3 bases, with 12 bases between. Germline V gene sequence: CDR1 KGHSH, CDR2 LQKENI. The source is a human donor with aplastic anemia. The sequencing input was sorted CD4+, CD8+, or CD8+CD57+ T cells (not recorded which) from PBMCs. This sequence joins TRBV18 and TRBJ2-1; maybe TRBD2 (5 bases). This chain's CDR3 is CASSPPSGVLYNEQFF. The CDR3 DNA follows: TGTGCCAGCTCACCACCATCCGGGGTACTCTACAATGAGCAGTTCTTC.